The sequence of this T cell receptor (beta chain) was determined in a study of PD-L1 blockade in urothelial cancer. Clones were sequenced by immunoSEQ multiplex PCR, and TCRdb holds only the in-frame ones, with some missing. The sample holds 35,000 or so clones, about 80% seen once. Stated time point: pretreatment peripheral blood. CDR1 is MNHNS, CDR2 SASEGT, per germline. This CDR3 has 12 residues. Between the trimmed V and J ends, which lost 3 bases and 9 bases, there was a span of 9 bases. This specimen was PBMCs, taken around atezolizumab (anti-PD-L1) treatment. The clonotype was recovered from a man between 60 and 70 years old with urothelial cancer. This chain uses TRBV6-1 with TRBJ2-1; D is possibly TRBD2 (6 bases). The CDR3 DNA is TGTGCCAGCAGTGAGTTAGCGGTTGAGCAGTTCTTC. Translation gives CASSELAVEQFF.